Listed below are T cell receptor beta chains from one sample, sequenced in a study of T cell responses to AZD1222 COVID-19 vaccine. The assay was immunoSEQ multiplex PCR, and TCRdb's table has in-frame clones only and misses some. The sample yields 100,000 to 120,000 clones, more than 90% seen once. This specimen was peripheral blood, taken 28 days after the second AZD1222 dose. The receptors shown here come from an adult who received the AZD1222 COVID-19 vaccine. CDR3s leave out the opening cysteine and the closing phenylalanine or tryptophan.

v_gene: TRBV12-3/TRBV12-4; j_gene: TRBJ2-1; CDR3aa: ASSPQTSYEQF
v_gene: TRBV11-3; j_gene: TRBJ2-3; CDR3aa: ASGQGYTDTQY
v_gene: TRBV24-1; j_gene: TRBJ1-1; CDR3aa: ATSPDRENTEAF
v_gene: TRBV7-2; j_gene: TRBJ2-7; CDR3aa: ASSPLAGPSYEQY
v_gene: TRBV5-4; j_gene: TRBJ2-1; CDR3aa: ASSLGGDEQF
v_gene: TRBV27; j_gene: TRBJ1-2; CDR3aa: ASSHYGTGASSYGYT
v_gene: TRBV12-5; j_gene: TRBJ2-5; CDR3aa: ASGLQGLETQY
v_gene: TRBV11-1; j_gene: TRBJ1-1; CDR3aa: ASSRTDYTEAF
v_gene: TRBV14; j_gene: TRBJ1-2; CDR3aa: ASSQSSQGSYGYT
v_gene: TRBV29-1; j_gene: TRBJ2-2; CDR3aa: SVEGGRDTGELF
v_gene: TRBV19; j_gene: TRBJ1-6; CDR3aa: ASSLRGSSYNSPLH
v_gene: TRBV5-1; j_gene: TRBJ1-1; CDR3aa: ASSLDGAPNTEAF
v_gene: TRBV19; j_gene: TRBJ1-2; CDR3aa: ASSIRGGGGYT
v_gene: TRBV3-1/TRBV3-2; j_gene: TRBJ1-2; CDR3aa: ASSQGPGLEGGYT
v_gene: TRBV5-4; j_gene: TRBJ2-4; CDR3aa: ASSPLGGAPLAKNIQY
v_gene: TRBV28; j_gene: TRBJ2-2; CDR3aa: ASSSGTVYTGELF
v_gene: TRBV3-1/TRBV3-2; j_gene: TRBJ2-4; CDR3aa: ASSPRIGQGVAKNIQY
v_gene: TRBV2; j_gene: TRBJ2-7; CDR3aa: ASSGLRDRLYEQY
v_gene: TRBV19; j_gene: TRBJ2-2; CDR3aa: ASKGTGRTGELF
v_gene: TRBV11-1; j_gene: TRBJ2-1; CDR3aa: ASSLIKWNKQF
v_gene: TRBV2; j_gene: TRBJ1-6; CDR3aa: ASSGQGDSPLH
v_gene: TRBV12-3/TRBV12-4; j_gene: TRBJ2-4; CDR3aa: ASSLLKNIQY
v_gene: TRBV28; j_gene: TRBJ2-7; CDR3aa: ASSLMTARQEQY
v_gene: TRBV5-4; j_gene: TRBJ2-5; CDR3aa: ASSFSGGGGETQY
v_gene: TRBV6-5; j_gene: TRBJ2-2; CDR3aa: ASSRARGNTGELF
v_gene: TRBV28; j_gene: TRBJ1-2; CDR3aa: ASSSVGAGRGYT
v_gene: TRBV27; j_gene: TRBJ1-2; CDR3aa: ASTPTSGSGYT
v_gene: TRBV2; j_gene: TRBJ2-7; CDR3aa: ASHAGTGGFEQY
v_gene: TRBV5-1; j_gene: TRBJ2-2; CDR3aa: ASSLIRWRAPNTGELF
v_gene: TRBV6-4; j_gene: TRBJ1-1; CDR3aa: ASSDGPAGEAF
v_gene: TRBV6-2/TRBV6-3; j_gene: TRBJ1-5; CDR3aa: ASSYLSSNQPQH
v_gene: TRBV5-5; j_gene: TRBJ1-6; CDR3aa: ASGRGNNSPLH
v_gene: TRBV2; j_gene: TRBJ2-5; CDR3aa: ASRLGTPQETQY
v_gene: TRBV7-2; j_gene: TRBJ2-1; CDR3aa: AGSHRLANNEQF
v_gene: TRBV24-1; j_gene: TRBJ2-2; CDR3aa: ATSDLAGRSTGELF
v_gene: TRBV10-3; j_gene: TRBJ2-5; CDR3aa: AISVGDSGETQY
v_gene: TRBV11-2; j_gene: TRBJ2-2; CDR3aa: ASSFNRVTGELF
v_gene: TRBV5-1; j_gene: TRBJ2-7; CDR3aa: ASSLGAPGSEQY
v_gene: TRBV3-1/TRBV3-2; j_gene: TRBJ2-3; CDR3aa: ASSPSRSSGGSDTQY
v_gene: TRBV5-5; j_gene: TRBJ1-4; CDR3aa: ASSLTQGSTNEKLF
v_gene: TRBV19; j_gene: TRBJ2-2; CDR3aa: ASSIRGRINTGELF
v_gene: TRBV7-9; j_gene: TRBJ1-1; CDR3aa: ASSQGWSRGLYTEAF
v_gene: TRBV6-2/TRBV6-3; j_gene: TRBJ2-7; CDR3aa: ASSTPGLLNTYEQY
v_gene: TRBV2; j_gene: TRBJ2-2; CDR3aa: ASSRDRAETGELF